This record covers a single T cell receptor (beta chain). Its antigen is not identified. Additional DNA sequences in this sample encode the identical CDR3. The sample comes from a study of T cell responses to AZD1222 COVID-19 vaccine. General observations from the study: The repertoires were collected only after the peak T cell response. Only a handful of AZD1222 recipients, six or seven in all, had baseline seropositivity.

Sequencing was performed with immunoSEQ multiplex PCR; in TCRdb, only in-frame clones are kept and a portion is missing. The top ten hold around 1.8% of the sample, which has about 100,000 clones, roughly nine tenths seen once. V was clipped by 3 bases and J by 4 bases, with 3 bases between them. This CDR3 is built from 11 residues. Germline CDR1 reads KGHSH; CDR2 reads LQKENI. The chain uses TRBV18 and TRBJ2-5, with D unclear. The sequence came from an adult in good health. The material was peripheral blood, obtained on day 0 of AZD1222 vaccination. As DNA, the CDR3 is TGTGCCAGCTCACCGGGAGAGACCCAGTACTTC. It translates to CASSPGETQYF.